This TCR beta chain came from a study of shared clonotypes between healthy human individuals. Study results and caveats: Between a handful of donors, naive CD4 clonotypes were shared at a level of roughly 5.5%.

V was pared by 8 bases and J by 3 bases, with 14 bases between. The CDR3 sequence is 14 residues long. Germline V gene lookup returns CDR1 MNHNS and CDR2 SASEGT. Profiled with immunoSEQ multiplex PCR; TCRdb holds only in-frame clones, not every one. Of a few million clones in the sample, 85% to 95% were seen once. This clone was picked up one time. Its antigen remains unidentified. This chain connects TRBV6-1 to TRBJ1-3; the D is unclear. The material sequenced was naive CD4+ T cells from PBMCs. Subset: CD45RA+ positively selected. The source is a man between 18 and 29 years old in good health. Some clones in this sample may be carry-over from other donors' samples. Here the CDR3 DNA reads TGTGCCAGCGCAACAGAAGCGCTTGGAAACACCATATATTTT. Its protein is CASATEALGNTIYF.